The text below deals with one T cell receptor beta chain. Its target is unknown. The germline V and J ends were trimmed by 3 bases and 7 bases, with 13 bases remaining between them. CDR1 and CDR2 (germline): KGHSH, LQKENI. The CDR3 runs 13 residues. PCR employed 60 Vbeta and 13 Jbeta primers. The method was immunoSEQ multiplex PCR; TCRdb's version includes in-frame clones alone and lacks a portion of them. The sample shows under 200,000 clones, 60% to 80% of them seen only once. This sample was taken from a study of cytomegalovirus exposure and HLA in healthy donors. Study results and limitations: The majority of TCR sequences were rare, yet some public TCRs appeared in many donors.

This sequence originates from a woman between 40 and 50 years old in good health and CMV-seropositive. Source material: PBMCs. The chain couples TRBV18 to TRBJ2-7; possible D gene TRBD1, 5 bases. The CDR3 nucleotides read TGTGCCAGCTCACCTCCCGCGTCAGGGGAGCAGTACTTC. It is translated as CASSPPASGEQYF.